This TCR beta chain was sequenced during a study of OX40 agonist ivuxolimab in advanced cancers. With regard to the full study: Ivuxolimab was an agonistic, fully human IgG2 monoclonal antibody directed against OX40 (CD134), a costimulatory receptor. Intravenous ivuxolimab was administered to patients every 2 weeks at six dose levels: 0.01, 0.1, 0.3, 1.5, 3 and 10 mg/kg. Of the roughly 50 dose-escalation patients, hepatocellular carcinoma was present in approximately 20, melanoma in roughly 15, renal cell carcinoma in 9 and head and neck cancer in 9. In the dose-escalation cohort, 82.7% of patients were male, and the mean age was roughly 60 years with a range of roughly 23 to 79. Prior anti-PD-1, anti-PD-L1 or anti-CTLA-4 therapy was permitted, and checkpoint inhibitors had been received by about two fifths of dose-escalation patients. Three dose-escalation patients achieved partial responses, one with hepatocellular carcinoma and two with cutaneous melanoma. The purpose of peripheral TCRbeta sequencing was to test whether ivuxolimab changed TCR sequence diversity and led to clonal T-cell expansion. The paper reports the monotherapy dose-escalation portion (N = 52 patients) of the phase I ivuxolimab trial.

For sequencing of the TCRbeta CDR3 region, genomic DNA was extracted from the sorted cells. The immunoSEQ Assay was used for sequencing of TCRbeta CDR3 regions. What TCRdb holds here is the immuneACCESS table cut down to in-frame rearrangements. Part of the clones is not present; checked against another copy, under half of the missing clones reflect an unresolved V gene, and the others are unexplained. A total of approximately 100,000 clones appear in this sample, roughly 85% of them only once. Of the sample, approximately 0.5% falls within the top ten clones. Worth noting for this clone: Its recognized antigen is unknown. No much larger clonotype is one base removed from it; base qualities were not supplied.

The trial excluded patients who had a history of autoimmune disease or who were on systemic immunosuppression. Peripheral blood for TCR sequencing was collected from all dose cohorts at baseline, on cycle 4 day 1, and on cycle 7 day 1. Samples were obtained from an open-label, multicenter, first-in-human phase I dose-escalation trial of ivuxolimab. The trial enrolled adults with locally advanced or metastatic head and neck squamous cell, hepatocellular, melanoma or renal cell carcinoma. CD4+ and CD8+ T cells were sorted separately from peripheral blood before TCR sequencing. Results and caveats for the whole study, not just this receptor: Antigen specificity was not determined for the clonally expanded peripheral T cells. In partial responders in the 0.1-3.0 mg/kg groups, normalized peripheral clonal expansion was found to be among the lowest, especially among CD8+ T cells. At doses of 0.1 to 3.0 mg/kg, clonal expansion of both CD4+ and CD8+ T cells in blood was seen between baseline and week 6. After ivuxolimab, expanded clones were on average more numerous among CD8+ T cells than among CD4+ T cells. Low levels of normalized T-cell clonal expansion were also shown by some nonresponding patients.

The germline V gene supplies CDR1 SGHRS and CDR2 YFSETQ. The CDR3, cysteine through phenylalanine, is 14 amino acids long. Left in the record is the CDR3 DNA by itself, 42 bases read in frame from the first base. V and J are truncated by 0 bases and 7 bases respectively, leaving an intervening sequence of 10 bases. The receptor chain draws on TRBV5-1 and TRBJ1-4; the D gene lacks a confident call. The clonotype was recovered from an adult with an advanced solid tumor such as melanoma, head and neck, liver or kidney cancer. This specimen was CD4+ or CD8+ T cells sorted from blood, taken in a trial of the OX40 agonist ivuxolimab. The CDR3 amino acid sequence is: CASSLAPTGEKLFF. At the DNA level, the sequence is TGCGCCAGCAGCTTGGCCCCGACGGGTGAAAAACTGTTTTTT.